The 7 T cell receptor beta chains listed next were all sequenced from one sample in a study of follicular helper T cells after annual influenza vaccination. Clones were read by immunoSEQ multiplex PCR, and TCRdb kept only the in-frame ones, dropping some. The sample lists fewer than 30,000 clones, approximately 78% occurring once. Described time point: 2014-2015 season, pre-vaccination. The specimen comprised CXCR5+ CD38- circulating T follicular helper cells from blood, sampled on the day of influenza vaccination. As to subset: circulating Tfh, non-naive CD4+CXCR5+PD-1+ (ICOS+CD38+ or ICOS-CD38-). Every receptor here comes from an adult who received the influenza vaccine.

This clone appeared a few times. The chain recombines TRBV7-9 with TRBJ2-3; D remains ambiguous. CDR3 length equals 13 residues. V was cut by 2 bases and J by 4 bases, with 7 bases left in between. In germline, CDR1 is SEHNR, CDR2 FQNEAQ (reference sequence). Written as DNA, the CDR3 is TGTGCCAGCAGCTTATCCGGAGCAGATACGCAGTATTTT. Amino acids: CASSLSGADTQYF.

The chain couples TRBV30 to TRBJ2-5; TRBD1 might be the D (5 bases). Matching the DNA end better, TRBJ2-7 makes the J call doubtful. CDR1 is GTSNPN and CDR2 is SVGIG in the germline V gene (reference sequence). This CDR3 region has 13 residues. The CDR3: CAWKGYVDYEQYF. The CDR3 DNA sequence: TGTGCCTGGAAGGGGTATGTGGACTACGAGCAGTACTTC.

Concerning this clone: Other DNA sequences in the sample encode the same CDR3. This sequence joins TRBV25-1 and TRBJ1-6, with D maybe TRBD1 (5 bases). CDR1 and CDR2 from the germline V gene are MGHDK and SYGVNS. With 6 bases removed from V and 4 bases from J, the gap between germline ends came to 10 bases. The CDR3 loop spans 14 amino acids. The CDR3, as DNA: TGTGCCAGCAGCGAAGACAGATATAATTCACCCCTCCACTTT. Translating gives CASSEDRYNSPLHF. Complete variable domain (other parts from reference TRBV25-1 and TRBJ1-6): EADIYQTPRYLVIGTGKKITLECSQTMGHDKMYWYQQDPGMELHLIHYSYGVNSTEKGDLSSESTVSRIRTEHFPLTLESARPSHTSQYLCASSEDRYNSPLHFGNGTRLTVT.

The genes are TRBV5-1 and TRBJ2-2; D gene ambiguous. Trimming removed 4 bases at V and 3 bases at J, with 10 bases between. Looked up from germline, CDR1 is SGHRS and CDR2 is YFSETQ. There are 14 residues in the CDR3. CDR3 protein: CASSRQIDTGELFF. Written as DNA, the CDR3 is TGCGCCAGCAGCCGACAAATCGACACCGGGGAGCTGTTTTTT.

The gene calls are TRBV9 and TRBJ2-3; 8 nucleotides line up with TRBD2. J was trimmed by 1 base and V by 4 bases; bases with no gene match: 14. CDR3 length: 18 amino acids. CDR1 is SGDLS and CDR2 is YYNGEE in the germline V gene. The DNA of the CDR3 is TGTGCCAGCAGCATGACTTCCGGGGGGGCCAGAGGCACAGATACGCAGTATTTT. This gives the protein CASSMTSGGARGTDTQYF.

The J gene is TRBJ2-7, the V gene TRBV7-9, with 9 bases aligning to TRBD1. The CDR3 totals 16 residues. Germline trimming cut 0 bases from V and 2 bases from J; bases unmatched to any gene: 5. Germline V gene sequence: CDR1 SEHNR, CDR2 FQNEAQ (reference sequence). CDR3 sequence reads: CASSLAGGQGPYEQYF. CDR3 sequence (DNA): TGTGCCAGCAGCTTAGCGGGTGGACAGGGGCCCTACGAGCAGTACTTC.

This chain joins TRBV5-8 and TRBJ2-1, with a possible D match to TRBD2 (6 bases). This CDR3 is 13 amino acids long. The ends were cut back, 4 bases at V and 7 bases at J, with 12 bases in the middle. Per germline, CDR1 SGHTS and CDR2 YDEGEE. The CDR3 loop is CASSPWGDNEQFF. CDR3 nucleotide sequence: TGTGCCAGCAGCCCATGGGGGGATAATGAGCAGTTCTTC.